This T cell receptor (beta chain) was identified during a study of shared clonotypes between healthy human individuals. Overall study findings and caveats: Sampling used blood alone; tissue repertoires probably differ.

The CDR3 is 13 amino acids. Trimming shortened V by 5 bases and J by 2 bases, and 12 bases separated the two germline ends. Germline CDR1 is SQVTM and CDR2 is ANQGSEA. Points on this clone: Its specificity is unknown.

Per the study methods: ImmunoSEQ sequences covered only the junction and lacked quality scores; filtering therefore differed. Generated by immunoSEQ multiplex PCR, the TCRdb table keeps only in-frame clones and is missing some. V, J and clone size are taken as reported in that table, and D and trimming were inferred from the DNA itself. The sample has about 1.1 million clones, around 77% seen once. Adults of Caucasian background living in Nashville, Tennessee made up all donors. The sequence came from a man aged 18 to 29 in good health. Some clones in this sample may be carry-over from other donors' samples. The V and J genes are TRBV29-1 and TRBJ1-2; unclear D gene. The sample comprised memory CD4+ T cells from PBMCs. Indicated subset: CD45RA-negative fraction. CDR3 residues: CSVRVGSNYGYTF. CDR3 DNA sequence: TGCAGCGTTCGAGTGGGGTCGAACTATGGCTACACCTTC.